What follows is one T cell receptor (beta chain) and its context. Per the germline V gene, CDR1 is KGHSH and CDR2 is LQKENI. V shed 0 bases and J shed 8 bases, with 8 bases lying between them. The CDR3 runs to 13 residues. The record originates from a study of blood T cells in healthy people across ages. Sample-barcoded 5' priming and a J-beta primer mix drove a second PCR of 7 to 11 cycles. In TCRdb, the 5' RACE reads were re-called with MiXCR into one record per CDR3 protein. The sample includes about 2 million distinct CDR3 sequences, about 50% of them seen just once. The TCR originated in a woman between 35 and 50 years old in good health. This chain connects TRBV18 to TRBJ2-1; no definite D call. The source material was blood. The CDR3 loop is CASSPPIYDEQFF. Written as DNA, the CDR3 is TGTGCCAGCTCACCACCCATTTACGATGAGCAGTTCTTC.